Listed here is a single T cell receptor (beta chain). Its antigen remains unknown. This sample was included in a study of T cell repertoires in cytomegalovirus infection. Study summary: The public TCR beta signatures pointed to both CMV infection and matching HLA type.

TCRdb reprocessed the reads with MiXCR, giving one entry per CDR3 protein. The table shows about 900,000 distinct CDR3 sequences, with about a third occurring only once. This CDR3 has 16 amino acids. The germline V and J ends were trimmed by 5 bases and 5 bases, with 21 bases remaining between them. Looked up from germline, CDR1 is MNHEY and CDR2 is SMNVEV (reference sequence). Findings of the study overall: In two of eight donors, the top clonotype was HLA-C-restricted CMV-specific.

The V and J genes are TRBV27 and TRBJ2-5; D is undetermined. The clonotype was recovered from a human donor in good health (CMV status not recorded). Some clones in this sample may be carry-over from other donors' samples. The sample in question was cultured CD8+ T cells from PBMCs, obtained from culture after CMV antigen stimulation. CDR3 loop: CASSARREPVQETQYF. The CDR3 bases are TGTGCCAGCAGTGCTCGCCGAGAGCCTGTCCAGGAGACCCAGTACTTC.